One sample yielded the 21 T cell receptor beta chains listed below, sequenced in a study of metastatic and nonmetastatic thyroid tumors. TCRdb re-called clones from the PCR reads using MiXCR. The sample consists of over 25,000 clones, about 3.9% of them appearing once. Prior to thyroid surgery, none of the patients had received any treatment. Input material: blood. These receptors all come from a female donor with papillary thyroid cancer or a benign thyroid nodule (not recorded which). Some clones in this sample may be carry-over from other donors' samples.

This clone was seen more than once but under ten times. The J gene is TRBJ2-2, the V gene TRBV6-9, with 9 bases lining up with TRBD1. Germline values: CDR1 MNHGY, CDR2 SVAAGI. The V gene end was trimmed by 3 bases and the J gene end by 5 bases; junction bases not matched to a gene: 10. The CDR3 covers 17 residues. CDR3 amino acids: CASSYLRQGGQTGELFF. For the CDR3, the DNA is TGTGCCAGCAGTTACTTAAGACAGGGGGGACAAACCGGGGAGCTGTTTTTT.

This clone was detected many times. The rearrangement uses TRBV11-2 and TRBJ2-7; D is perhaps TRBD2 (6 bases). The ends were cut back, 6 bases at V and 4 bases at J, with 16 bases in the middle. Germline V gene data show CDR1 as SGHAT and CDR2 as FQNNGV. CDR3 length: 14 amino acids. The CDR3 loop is CASRSVGGRYEQYF. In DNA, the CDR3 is TGTGCCAGCAGATCAGTGGGGGGAAGGTACGAGCAGTACTTC.

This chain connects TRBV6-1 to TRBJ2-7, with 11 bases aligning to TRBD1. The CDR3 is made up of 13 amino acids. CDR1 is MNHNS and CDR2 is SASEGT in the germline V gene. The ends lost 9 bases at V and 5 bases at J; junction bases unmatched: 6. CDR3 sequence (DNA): TGTGCCAGTAGAGGACAGGGGGCCAACGAGCAGTACGTC. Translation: CASRGQGANEQYV.

CDR3 DNA sequence: TGTGCCAGCAATGAGTGGGCTAGCCAATCCAACGAGCAGTTCTTC. Translating it yields CASNEWASQSNEQFF. V gene TRBV6-4 combines with J gene TRBJ2-1, with D maybe TRBD2 (5 bases). CDR1 MRHNA and CDR2 SNTAGT come from the germline V gene. The CDR3 has 15 amino acids. The V gene lost 7 bases and the J gene lost 10 bases, with 23 bases spanning the gap.

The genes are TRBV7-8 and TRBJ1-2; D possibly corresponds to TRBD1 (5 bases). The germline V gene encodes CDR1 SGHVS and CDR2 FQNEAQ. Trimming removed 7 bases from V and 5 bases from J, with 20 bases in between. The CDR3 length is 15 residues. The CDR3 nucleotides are TGTGCCAGCAACCAGGACATCGTCATGGGGTATGGCTACACCTTC. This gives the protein CASNQDIVMGYGYTF.

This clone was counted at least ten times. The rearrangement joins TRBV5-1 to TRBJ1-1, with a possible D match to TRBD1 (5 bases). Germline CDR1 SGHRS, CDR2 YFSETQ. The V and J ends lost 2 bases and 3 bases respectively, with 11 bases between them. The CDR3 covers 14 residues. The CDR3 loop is CASSLRGEDTEAFF. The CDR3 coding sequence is TGCGCCAGCAGCTTACGGGGCGAGGACACTGAAGCTTTCTTT.

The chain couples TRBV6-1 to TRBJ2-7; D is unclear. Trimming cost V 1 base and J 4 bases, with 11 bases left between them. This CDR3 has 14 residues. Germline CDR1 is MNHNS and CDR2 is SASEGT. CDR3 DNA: TGTGCCAGCAGTGAAGACGTGAGATCTTACGAGCAGTACTTC. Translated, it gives CASSEDVRSYEQYF.

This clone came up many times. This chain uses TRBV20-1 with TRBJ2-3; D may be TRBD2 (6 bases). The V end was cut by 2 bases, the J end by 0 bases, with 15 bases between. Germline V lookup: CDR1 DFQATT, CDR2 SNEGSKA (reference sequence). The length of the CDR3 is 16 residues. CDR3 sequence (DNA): TGCAGTGCTAGATCTCCCCTAAGCGGGAGCACAGATACGCAGTATTTT. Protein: CSARSPLSGSTDTQYF.

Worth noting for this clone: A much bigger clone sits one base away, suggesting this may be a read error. CDR3 sequence (DNA): TGTGCCAGCAGCGCAGTCAATCAGCCCCAGAATTTT. Amino acid sequence: CASSAVNQPQNF. The V and J genes are TRBV5-5 and TRBJ1-5, with unresolved D. The length of the CDR3 is 12 residues. Germline-derived CDR1 and CDR2 are SGHKS and YYEKEE (reference sequence). Complete variable domain (other parts from reference TRBV5-5 and TRBJ1-5): DAGVTQSPTHLIKTRGQQVTLRCSPISGHKSVSWYQQVLGQGPQFIFQYYEKEERGRGNFPDRFSARQFPNYSSELNVNALLLGDSALYLCASSAVNQPQNFGDGTRLSIL.

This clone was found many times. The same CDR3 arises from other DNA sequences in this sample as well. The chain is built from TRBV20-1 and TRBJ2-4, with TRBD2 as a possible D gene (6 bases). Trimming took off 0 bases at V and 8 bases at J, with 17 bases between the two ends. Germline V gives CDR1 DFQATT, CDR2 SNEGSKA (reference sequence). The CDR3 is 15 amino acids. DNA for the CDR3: TGCAGTGCTAGAGATCCCAGAGCGGGCGGGGACATTCAGTACTTC. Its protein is CSARDPRAGGDIQYF.

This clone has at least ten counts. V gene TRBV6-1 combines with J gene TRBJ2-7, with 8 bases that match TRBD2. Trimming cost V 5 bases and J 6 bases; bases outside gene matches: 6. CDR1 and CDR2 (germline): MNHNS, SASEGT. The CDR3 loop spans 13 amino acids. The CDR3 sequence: CASSWLAGAEQYF. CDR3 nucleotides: TGTGCCAGCAGTTGGCTAGCGGGTGCCGAGCAGTACTTC.

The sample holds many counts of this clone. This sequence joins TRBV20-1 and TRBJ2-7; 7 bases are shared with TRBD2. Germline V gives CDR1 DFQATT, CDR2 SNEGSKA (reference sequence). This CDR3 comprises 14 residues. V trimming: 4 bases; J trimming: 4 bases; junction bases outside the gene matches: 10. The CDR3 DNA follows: TGCAGTGCTACCATCGGGGGAGGGTGGTACGAGCAGTACTTC. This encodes CSATIGGGWYEQYF.

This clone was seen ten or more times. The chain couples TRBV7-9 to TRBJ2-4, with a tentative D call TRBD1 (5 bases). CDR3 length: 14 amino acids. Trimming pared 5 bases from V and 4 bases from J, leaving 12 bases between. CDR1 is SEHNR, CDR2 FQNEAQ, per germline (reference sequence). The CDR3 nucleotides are TGTGCCAGCAGCCTTTCAGGGTTGAAAAACATTCAGTACTTC. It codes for CASSLSGLKNIQYF.

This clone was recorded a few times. The CDR3 region is CASSIDTSPKAFF. The CDR3 coding sequence is TGTGCCAGTAGTATAGATACTAGCCCGAAAGCTTTCTTT. The chain carries TRBV19 and TRBJ1-1; D uncertain. Trimming left V 0 bases short and J 9 bases short, with 11 bases between. The CDR3 loop spans 13 amino acids. Per germline, CDR1 LNHDA and CDR2 SQIVND (reference sequence). Supplemented by reference TRBV19 and TRBJ1-1, the full variable domain reads DGGITQSPKYLFRKEGQNVTLSCEQNLNHDAMYWYRQDPGQGLRLIYYSQIVNDFQKGDIAEGYSVSREKKESFPLTVTSAQKNPTAFYLCASSIDTSPKAFFGQGTRLTVV.

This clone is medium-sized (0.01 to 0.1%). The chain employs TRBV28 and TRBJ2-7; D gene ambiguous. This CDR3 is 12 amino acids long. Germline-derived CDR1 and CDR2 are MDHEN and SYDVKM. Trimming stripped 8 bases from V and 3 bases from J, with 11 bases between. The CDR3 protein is CASESTHYEQYF. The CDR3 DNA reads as TGTGCCAGCGAGTCGACTCACTACGAGCAGTACTTC.

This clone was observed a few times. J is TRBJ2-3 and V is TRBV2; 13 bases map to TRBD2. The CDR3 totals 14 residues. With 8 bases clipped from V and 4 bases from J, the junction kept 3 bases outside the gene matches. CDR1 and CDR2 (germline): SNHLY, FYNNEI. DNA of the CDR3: TGTGCCAGCGGACTAGCGGGGGTCGCAGATACGCAGTATTTT. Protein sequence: CASGLAGVADTQYF.

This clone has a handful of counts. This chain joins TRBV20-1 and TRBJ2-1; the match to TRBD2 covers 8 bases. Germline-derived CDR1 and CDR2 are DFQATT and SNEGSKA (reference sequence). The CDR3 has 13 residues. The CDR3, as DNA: TGCAGCGCCGGGGGAGCGGGAGACAATGAGCAGTTCTTC. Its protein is CSAGGAGDNEQFF.

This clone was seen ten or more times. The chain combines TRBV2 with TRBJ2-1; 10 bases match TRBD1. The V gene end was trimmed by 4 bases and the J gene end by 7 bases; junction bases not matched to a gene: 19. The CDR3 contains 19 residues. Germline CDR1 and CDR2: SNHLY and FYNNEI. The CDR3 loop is CASSGPADDRGRDRNEQFF. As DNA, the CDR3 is TGTGCCAGCAGTGGGCCAGCAGACGACAGGGGGCGCGATCGGAATGAGCAGTTCTTC.

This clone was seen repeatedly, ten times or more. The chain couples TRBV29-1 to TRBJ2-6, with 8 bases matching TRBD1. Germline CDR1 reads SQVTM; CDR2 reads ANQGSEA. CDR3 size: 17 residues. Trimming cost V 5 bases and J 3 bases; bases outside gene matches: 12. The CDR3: CSVYNTDRDNGANVLTF. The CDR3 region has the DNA TGCAGCGTTTATAACACGGACAGGGACAATGGGGCCAACGTCCTGACTTTC.

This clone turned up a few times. This CDR3 is CASQNSAGVLETQYF. In DNA form, the CDR3 reads TGTGCCAGCCAAAACTCAGCGGGGGTGCTGGAGACCCAGTACTTC. The chain combines TRBV6-2 or TRBV6-3 with TRBJ2-5; 8 bases line up with TRBD2. The junction had 13 bases not matched to a gene; V was cut back by 8 bases and J by 5 bases. Per germline, CDR1 MNHEY and CDR2 SVGEGT. This CDR3 is 15 amino acids long.

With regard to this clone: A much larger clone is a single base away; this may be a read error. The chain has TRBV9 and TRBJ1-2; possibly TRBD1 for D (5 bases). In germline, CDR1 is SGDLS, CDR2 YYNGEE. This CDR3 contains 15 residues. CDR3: CAGSVAPGGLRGYTF. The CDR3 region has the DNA TGTGCCGGCAGCGTAGCACCTGGGGGTTTGAGGGGCTACACCTTC.